The 25 T cell receptor beta chains below come from one sample, sequenced in a study of cytomegalovirus exposure and HLA in healthy donors. Both 60 Vbeta primers and 13 Jbeta primers went into the PCR. Sequencing used immunoSEQ multiplex PCR; TCRdb keeps in-frame clones, though not all of them. The sample has 110,000 to 150,000 clones, roughly 80% seen once; the top ten hold about 4.1%. The sample taken for sequencing was PBMCs. Receptors originate from a woman between 40 and 50 years old in good health and CMV-seropositive.

The V gene is TRBV19, the J gene TRBJ1-2; no definite D call. CDR3 size: 12 residues. The germline V and J ends were trimmed by 5 bases and 6 bases, with 10 bases remaining between them. Germline V lookup: CDR1 LNHDA, CDR2 SQIVND (reference sequence). DNA for the CDR3: TGTGCCAGTAGTGAGGCTGCTAATGGCTACACCTTC. Translated, it gives CASSEAANGYTF. Full variable domain (remainder filled in from reference TRBV19 and TRBJ1-2): DGGITQSPKYLFRKEGQNVTLSCEQNLNHDAMYWYRQDPGQGLRLIYYSQIVNDFQKGDIAEGYSVSREKKESFPLTVTSAQKNPTAFYLCASSEAANGYTFGSGTRLTVV.

This rearrangement joins TRBV19 to TRBJ1-1; D is possibly TRBD1 (5 bases). Germline V gives CDR1 LNHDA, CDR2 SQIVND (reference sequence). The CDR3 has 11 amino acids. Deletions cut 10 bases from V and 6 bases from J, with 12 bases between. The CDR3 reads CATRVSAEAFF. For the CDR3, the DNA is TGTGCCACCAGGGTGTCGGCTGAAGCTTTCTTT.

This clone was counted a few times. CDR3 amino acids: CASSVALTGAGANVLTF. The CDR3 coding sequence is TGTGCCAGCAGCGTAGCACTGACAGGGGCTGGGGCCAACGTCCTGACTTTC. The genes are TRBV9 and TRBJ2-6, with TRBD1 matching 8 bases. Germline CDR1 SGDLS, CDR2 YYNGEE. With 0 bases clipped from V and 2 bases from J, the junction kept 4 bases outside the gene matches. This CDR3 region has 17 residues.

This chain connects TRBV7-2 to TRBJ2-3, with D hard to call. CDR1 SGHTA and CDR2 FQGNSA come from the germline V gene. The length of the CDR3 is 15 residues. The V end was cut by 1 base, the J end by 4 bases, with 12 bases between. CDR3 nucleotide sequence: TGTGCCAGCAGCTTAGAGAGGAAATCTTCAGATACGCAGTATTTT. Its translation is CASSLERKSSDTQYF.

J is TRBJ2-6 and V is TRBV27; no firm D call. Deletions cut 0 bases from V and 6 bases from J, with 15 bases between. CDR3 size: 17 residues. Germline V gene sequence: CDR1 MNHEY, CDR2 SMNVEV (reference sequence). CDR3 nucleotides: TGTGCCAGCAGTTTATCGGTGGGCCTCTGGTCGGCCAACGTCCTGACTTTC. Translated, it gives CASSLSVGLWSANVLTF.

This sequence joins TRBV6-4 and TRBJ2-7; 10 bases match TRBD1. Trimming took 6 bases from V and 4 from J; bases not matched to a gene: 9. This CDR3 has 15 residues. CDR1 and CDR2 from the germline V gene are MRHNA and SNTAGT. The CDR3 loop reads CASRAGTGESYEQYF. CDR3 nucleotide sequence: TGTGCCAGCAGAGCCGGGACAGGGGAGTCGTACGAGCAGTACTTC.

This chain joins TRBV5-4 and TRBJ2-5, with 9 bases aligning to TRBD1. The germline CDR1 and CDR2 sequences are SGHNT and YYREEE (reference sequence). The CDR3 covers 14 residues. The trim removed 2 bases at V and 3 bases at J, leaving 2 bases unmatched. The CDR3 DNA is TGTGCCAGCAGCTTTGGACAGGGGAAAGAGACCCAGTACTTC. It is translated as CASSFGQGKETQYF.

V is TRBV5-6 and J is TRBJ2-3; TRBD1 agrees at 8 bases. Trimming removed 0 bases from V and 3 bases from J; junction bases left unmatched: 3. Germline V gene sequence: CDR1 SGHDT, CDR2 YYEEEE. This CDR3 comprises 15 residues. CDR3 in DNA: TGTGCCAGCAGCTTGGGGACAGGGAAGACAGATACGCAGTATTTT. Its protein is CASSLGTGKTDTQYF.

The chain has TRBV30 and TRBJ1-5, with a tentative D call TRBD1 (5 bases). V was shortened by 1 base and J by 3 bases, with 13 bases between the two germline ends. CDR3 length equals 15 residues. CDR1 is GTSNPN and CDR2 is SVGIG in the germline V gene (reference sequence). As DNA, the CDR3 is TGTGCCTGGAGTGAAGGTCAGGGTGCCAATCAGCCCCAGCATTTT. Translation gives CAWSEGQGANQPQHF.

This chain connects TRBV10-3 to TRBJ2-5; 8 bases align to TRBD2. Germline V CDR1 and CDR2: ENHRY, SYGVKD. J was trimmed by 5 bases and V by 8 bases; bases with no gene match: 7. The CDR3 extends over 13 amino acids. The CDR3 sequence is CAIGKREFETQYF. DNA of the CDR3: TGTGCCATCGGCAAGCGGGAGTTCGAGACCCAGTACTTC.

This clone came up a few times. The DNA of the CDR3 is TGTGCCAGCAGCCGCACTAGCGGATACCCCCAGTACTTC. It is translated as CASSRTSGYPQYF. The V call is TRBV7-3, the J call TRBJ2-5; 8 bases align to TRBD2. In germline, CDR1 is SGHTA, CDR2 FQGTGA. The CDR3 contains 13 residues. Losses at the gene ends were 5 bases for V and 9 bases for J; bases not matched to a gene: 8.

The chain joins TRBV6-4 to TRBJ1-2; 8 bases match TRBD1. CDR1 is MRHNA and CDR2 is SNTAGT in the germline V gene. The CDR3 extends over 17 amino acids. The V gene end was trimmed by 2 bases and the J gene end by 0 bases; junction bases not matched to a gene: 8. CDR3 DNA sequence: TGTGCCAGCAGTGACGGGGCAGGGGGCTTGACTAACTATGGCTACACCTTC. Protein sequence: CASSDGAGGLTNYGYTF.

The V gene is TRBV19, the J gene TRBJ2-3; 11 nucleotides agree with TRBD2. V dropped 11 bases and J dropped 6; count of bases not matched to a gene: 16. In germline, CDR1 is LNHDA, CDR2 SQIVND (reference sequence). This CDR3 region has 16 residues. The CDR3 sequence is CASQRILAGADDTQYF. CDR3 sequence (DNA): TGTGCCTCCCAGAGGATACTAGCGGGGGCCGATGATACGCAGTATTTT.

As regards this clone: The sample contains more than one DNA sequence encoding this CDR3. The rearrangement joins TRBV7-3 to TRBJ2-1, with D perhaps matching TRBD1 (5 bases). Germline V CDR1 and CDR2: SGHTA, FQGTGA. This CDR3 region has 12 residues. Trimming cost V 2 bases and J 9 bases, with 8 bases left between them. Here the CDR3 DNA reads TGTGCCAGCAGCTTACAGGGTGGTGAGCAGTTCTTC. This translates into CASSLQGGEQFF.

This rearrangement joins TRBV7-3 to TRBJ1-5; 10 bases are shared with TRBD1. Per the germline V gene, CDR1 is SGHTA and CDR2 is FQGTGA. V lost 10 bases, J lost 7 bases, and 16 bases stayed unmatched. This CDR3 has 16 residues. The CDR3 DNA sequence: TGTGCCACCTGCAATACGGACAGGGGGTTCGGGCAGCCCCAGCATTTT. It codes for CATCNTDRGFGQPQHF.

This sequence joins TRBV4-1 and TRBJ1-2; D perhaps matches TRBD1 (5 bases). Between the trimmed V and J ends, which lost 7 bases and 6 bases, there was a span of 18 bases. The CDR3 contains 14 residues. The germline V gene has CDR1 MGHRA and CDR2 YSYEKL. The CDR3 loop is CASTLRRAPDGYTF. The CDR3 coding sequence is TGCGCCAGCACCCTTCGCAGGGCCCCCGATGGCTACACCTTC.

V gene TRBV5-1 combines with J gene TRBJ2-3; no definite D call. Trimming removed 5 bases from V and 0 bases from J, with 10 bases in between. Germline-derived CDR1 and CDR2 are SGHRS and YFSETQ. The CDR3 is 14 residues long. Here the CDR3 DNA reads TGCGCCAGCAGAGATACAGCTAGCACAGATACGCAGTATTTT. Protein product: CASRDTASTDTQYF.

This sequence joins TRBV28 and TRBJ1-1, with no clear D. Trimming took off 6 bases at V and 4 bases at J, with 9 bases between the two ends. The CDR3 runs 12 residues. Germline V lookup: CDR1 MDHEN, CDR2 SYDVKM. The CDR3 nucleotides are TGTGCCAGCAGATCCGACATCACTGAAGCTTTCTTT. Protein product: CASRSDITEAFF.

The rearrangement uses TRBV5-1 and TRBJ2-2; TRBD1 might be the D (5 bases). V was pared by 3 bases and J by 4 bases, with 10 bases between. Germline V CDR1 and CDR2: SGHRS, YFSETQ. The CDR3 extends over 14 amino acids. In DNA form, the CDR3 reads TGCGCCAGCAGCTCCAATCAGGGCACCGGGGAGCTGTTTTTT. This codes for CASSSNQGTGELFF. The full variable domain, completed using reference TRBV5-1 and TRBJ2-2, is KAGVTQTPRYLIKTRGQQVTLSCSPISGHRSVSWYQQTPGQGLQFLFEYFSETQRNKGNFPGRFSGRQFSNSRSEMNVSTLELGDSALYLCASSSNQGTGELFFGEGSRLTVL.

The chain uses TRBV5-1 and TRBJ2-3; maybe TRBD1 (7 bases). Looked up from germline, CDR1 is SGHRS and CDR2 is YFSETQ. The CDR3 is made up of 15 amino acids. V was pared by 0 bases and J by 5 bases, with 13 bases between. CDR3 sequence reads: CASSLGGTVLDTQYF. DNA of the CDR3: TGCGCCAGCAGCTTGGGCGGGACAGTGCTAGATACGCAGTATTTT.

This clone was found a few times. The rearrangement uses TRBV4-3 and TRBJ2-7; possible D gene TRBD2, 6 bases. The CDR3 totals 14 residues. Germline V gene sequence: CDR1 LGHNA, CDR2 YSLEER. Deletions cut 4 bases from V and 0 bases from J, with 10 bases between. The CDR3 here is CASSPAGSSYEQYF. DNA for the CDR3: TGCGCCAGCAGCCCGGCGGGGAGCTCCTACGAGCAGTACTTC.

The chain is built from TRBV11-3 and TRBJ2-7, with 15 nucleotides matching TRBD2. CDR1 and CDR2 from the germline V gene are SGHNT and YENEEA. This CDR3 is 16 amino acids long. The ends lost 5 bases at V and 7 bases at J; junction bases unmatched: 9. The CDR3: CASSLGLAGGPGEQYF. DNA for the CDR3: TGTGCCAGCAGCCTCGGACTAGCGGGAGGGCCTGGGGAGCAGTACTTC.

The chain employs TRBV5-1 and TRBJ2-7, with 8 bases matching TRBD2. Germline loops: CDR1 SGHRS, CDR2 YFSETQ. The junction had 8 bases not matched to a gene; V was cut back by 3 bases and J by 6 bases. The CDR3 length is 14 residues. This chain's CDR3 is CASSYDGLAGEQYF. CDR3 nucleotides: TGCGCCAGCAGCTACGATGGACTAGCTGGCGAGCAGTACTTC. Supplemented by reference TRBV5-1 and TRBJ2-7, the full variable domain reads KAGVTQTPRYLIKTRGQQVTLSCSPISGHRSVSWYQQTPGQGLQFLFEYFSETQRNKGNFPGRFSGRQFSNSRSEMNVSTLELGDSALYLCASSYDGLAGEQYFGPGTRLTVT.

This clone was found once. This chain links TRBV15 with TRBJ2-3; D not resolved. CDR3 size: 15 residues. Germline CDR1 reads LNHNV; CDR2 reads YYDKDF (reference sequence). Trimming took 0 bases from V and 2 from J, leaving 9 bases between them. CDR3 DNA: TGTGCCACCAGCAGAGATCGCCTAGACACAGATACGCAGTATTTT. It specifies CATSRDRLDTDTQYF.

This sequence joins TRBV30 and TRBJ2-5; 10 nucleotides match TRBD1. The J segment lost 5 bases and the V segment lost 5 bases, leaving 5 bases of the junction unmatched. The germline CDR1 and CDR2 sequences are GTSNPN and SVGIG (reference sequence). CDR3 length: 13 residues. The CDR3 here is CAWDRGQYETQYF. In nucleotides, the CDR3 is TGTGCCTGGGACAGGGGGCAATACGAGACCCAGTACTTC.